These 7 T cell receptor beta chains were sequenced from one sample in a study of blood T cell repertoires in COVID-19. The method was immunoSEQ multiplex PCR; TCRdb's version includes in-frame clones alone and lacks a portion of them. The data show approximately 350,000 clones, with about 90% seen just once and approximately 3.1% held by the top ten. Sequencing input: PBMCs or T cells enriched from blood (not recorded which). The receptors originated from a woman aged 25 to 39 who had recovered from COVID-19.

This chain links TRBV5-1 with TRBJ2-7; 8 bases align to TRBD2. The germline V gene has CDR1 SGHRS and CDR2 YFSETQ. V was clipped by 4 bases and J by 0 bases; unmatched bases: 6. The CDR3 contains 15 residues. The CDR3: CASSITSGVSYEQYF. The CDR3 DNA follows: TGCGCCAGCAGCATAACTAGCGGAGTCTCCTACGAGCAGTACTTC.

This clone was seen once. The CDR3 spells CATTSDRGSYNEQFF. In DNA form, the CDR3 reads TGTGCCACCACTAGTGACAGGGGGTCCTACAATGAGCAGTTCTTC. This chain links TRBV2 with TRBJ2-1; 9 bases match TRBD1. Germline CDR1 reads SNHLY; CDR2 reads FYNNEI. The CDR3 covers 15 residues. Trimming at V came to 10 bases and at J to 1 base, leaving 8 bases not matched to a gene.

The J gene is TRBJ1-2, the V gene TRBV21-1. TRBV21-1 is shown as a pseudogene. This CDR3 comprises 16 residues. The CDR3 nucleotides read TGTGCCAGCAGCCCCTCCGGACCCGGGGGGGATGGTGGCTACACCTTC. Protein: CASSPSGPGGDGGYTF.

The V gene is TRBV5-4, the J gene TRBJ2-2; TRBD1 matches 8 bases. The CDR3 spans 15 residues. Looked up from germline, CDR1 is SGHNT and CDR2 is YYREEE (reference sequence). V lost 4 bases to trimming and J lost 4 bases; unmatched junction nucleotides: 6. CDR3 in amino acids: CASSVNTGGTGELFF. CDR3 bases: TGTGCCAGCAGCGTCAACACAGGGGGCACCGGGGAGCTGTTTTTT.

V and J are TRBV7-3 and TRBJ1-1; 7 nucleotides align to TRBD1. This CDR3 spans 13 amino acids. The J segment lost 11 bases and the V segment lost 5 bases, leaving 11 bases of the junction unmatched. Germline V lookup: CDR1 SGHTA, CDR2 FQGTGA. The CDR3 sequence: CASSPSKGQDAFF. The CDR3 DNA follows: TGTGCCAGCAGCCCCTCCAAAGGACAGGATGCTTTCTTT.

V usage is TRBV7-6 and J usage is TRBJ2-1; 10 bases line up with TRBD2. The V gene end was trimmed by 0 bases and the J gene end by 4 bases; junction bases not matched to a gene: 0. Per the germline V gene, CDR1 is SGHVS and CDR2 is FNYEAQ. The CDR3 is 15 amino acids. The CDR3 sequence: CASSLASGGYNEQFF. The CDR3 DNA reads TGTGCCAGCAGCTTAGCTAGCGGGGGGTACAATGAGCAGTTCTTC.

This chain connects TRBV25-1 to TRBJ2-1; maybe TRBD1 (5 bases). V was pared by 3 bases and J by 7 bases, with 13 bases between. CDR1 is MGHDK, CDR2 SYGVNS, per germline. The length of the CDR3 is 14 residues. The CDR3 DNA reads as TGTGCCAGCAGTGACCGACAGAGTTCGAATGAGCAGTTCTTC. Residues: CASSDRQSSNEQFF.